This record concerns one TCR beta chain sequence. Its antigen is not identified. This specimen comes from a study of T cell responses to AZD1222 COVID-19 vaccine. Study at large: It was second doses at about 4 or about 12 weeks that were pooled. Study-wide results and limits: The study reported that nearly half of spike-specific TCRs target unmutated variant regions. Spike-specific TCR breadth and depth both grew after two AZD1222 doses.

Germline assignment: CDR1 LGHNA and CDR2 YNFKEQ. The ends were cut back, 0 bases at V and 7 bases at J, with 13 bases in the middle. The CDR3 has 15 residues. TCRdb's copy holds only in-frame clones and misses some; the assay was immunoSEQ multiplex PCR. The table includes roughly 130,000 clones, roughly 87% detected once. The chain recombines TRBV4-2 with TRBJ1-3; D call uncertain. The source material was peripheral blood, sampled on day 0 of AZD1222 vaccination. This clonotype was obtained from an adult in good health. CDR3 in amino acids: CASSQEHKAANTIYF. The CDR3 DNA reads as TGTGCCAGCAGCCAAGAGCACAAGGCGGCCAACACCATATATTTT.